These T cell receptor beta chains were read from a single sample in a study of blood T cells in healthy people across ages. Each CDR3 protein gets one entry after TCRdb re-called the 5' RACE reads with MiXCR. The sample has more than 550,000 distinct CDR3 sequences; about 24% are singletons. Sequenced: blood. The receptors here all came from an older man in good health. Each CDR3 is given with its conserved first and last residue. Fields, in order: V gene, D gene, J gene, clone size, CDR3 DNA, CDR3 protein. The D gene is left open where the match is weak. Size tells how often a clone was seen (once, few, many) or the class of an expanded clone, and some rows leave it out.

TRBV3-1	TRBD2	TRBJ2-1	-	TGTGCCAGCAGCCCCTTTGTAGCGGGGGTCCGCAATGAGCAGTTCTTC	CASSPFVAGVRNEQFF
TRBV7-2	-	TRBJ1-6	-	TGTGCCAGCAGCTCCCGTCTAGGGGCGGGCCTAAATTCACCCCTCCACTTT	CASSSRLGAGLNSPLHF
TRBV11-3	-	TRBJ2-5	few	TGTGCCAGCAGCTTAAGGACCGGCTATCCAGAGACCCAGTACTTC	CASSLRTGYPETQYF
TRBV5-6	-	TRBJ1-2	-	TGTGCCAGCAGCTTCTACCCGGCCTATGGCTACACCTTC	CASSFYPAYGYTF
TRBV7-2	-	TRBJ1-4	-	TGTGCCAGCAGCCGGGGATCGGCTAATGAAAAACTGTTTTTT	CASSRGSANEKLFF
TRBV4-2	TRBD1	TRBJ1-4	few	TGTGCCAGCAGCCCGACAGGGCACCCTGAAAAACTGTTTTTT	CASSPTGHPEKLFF
TRBV20-1	-	TRBJ1-2	-	TGCAGTGCTAGAGGGTCCGCAAGTGGAACTAACTATGGCTACACCTTC	CSARGSASGTNYGYTF
TRBV6-6	-	TRBJ1-2	few	TGTGCCACCACGTCCGGGACACACCATGGCTACACCTTC	CATTSGTHHGYTF
TRBV20-1	-	TRBJ1-4	-	TGCAGTGCTATCGGGGCGGGGGAAAAACTGTTTTTT	CSAIGAGEKLFF
TRBV7-2	-	TRBJ2-3	few	TGTGCCAGCAGCTTAAGTGGACGGAGCACAGATACGCAGTATTTT	CASSLSGRSTDTQYF
TRBV6-1	TRBD1	TRBJ2-5	few	TGTGCCAGCAGTGACCTCAGGGGGTCGCAAGAGACCCAGTACTTC	CASSDLRGSQETQYF
TRBV7-2	-	TRBJ2-5	few	TGTGCCAGCAGCTTAGAAGGCAGGTTAGGGACCCAGTACTTC	CASSLEGRLGTQYF
TRBV3-1	-	TRBJ1-2	-	TGTGCCAGCAGCCAGGGAGCGGGACCCTATGGCTACACCTTC	CASSQGAGPYGYTF
TRBV3-1	TRBD2	TRBJ2-2	few	TGTGCCAGCAGCCTCCTAGCGGGCGCCGGGGAGCTGTTTTTT	CASSLLAGAGELFF
TRBV24-1	TRBD2	TRBJ2-2	few	TGTGCCACCAGTGATAGCCTAGCGGCGGGCCTCAACACCGGGGAGCTGTTTTTT	CATSDSLAAGLNTGELFF